The rows below give T cell receptor beta chains drawn from one sample of a study of blood T cell repertoires in COVID-19. Assay: immunoSEQ multiplex PCR; the TCRdb copy retains only in-frame clones and omits some. The table shows around 310,000 clones, with roughly 88% occurring only once. Material for sequencing was peripheral blood. The receptors derive from a woman in her forties or fifties with active or convalescent COVID-19. Each CDR3 is given with its conserved first and last residue. A D gene is named only where the DNA matches it firmly. Clone size is not always given. Where it is, it says once, few, many or a class for expanded clones.

CSVRTRLTYEQYF	TGCAGCGTTCGGACTAGGCTAACCTACGAGCAGTACTTC	TRBD2	NA	TRBV29-1	TRBJ2-7	13
CASSFRGTGVGEQFF	TGTGCCAGCAGCTTCCGTGGGACAGGGGTAGGTGAGCAGTTCTTC	TRBD1	NA	TRBV7-3	TRBJ2-1	15
CASIRQAMNTEAFF	TGTGCCAGCATCCGCCAAGCCATGAACACTGAAGCTTTCTTT	NA	NA	TRBV2	TRBJ1-1	14
CATSDFTVASTQETQYF	TGTGCCACCAGTGATTTCACGGTAGCAAGTACCCAAGAGACCCAGTACTTC	NA	few	TRBV24-1	TRBJ2-5	17
CASSEVMQAAQRPEAFF	TGTGCCAGCAGTGAGGTAATGCAGGCCGCCCAGAGACCTGAAGCTTTCTTT	NA	NA	TRBV2	TRBJ1-1	17
CASSPYGQPSYEQYF	TGTGCCAGCTCACCCTACGGACAGCCGTCCTACGAGCAGTACTTC	NA	once	TRBV18	TRBJ2-7	15
CACPTRDSGNTIYF	TGTGCCTGTCCCACTAGGGACTCTGGAAACACCATATATTTT	NA	NA	TRBV30	TRBJ1-3	14
CASSTKSSYNSPLHF	TGTGCCAGCAGCACTAAGAGCTCCTATAATTCACCCCTCCACTTT	NA	NA	TRBV7-2	TRBJ1-6	15
CASTPDGRGLEAFF	TGTGCCAGCACCCCTGACGGGAGGGGTCTTGAAGCTTTCTTT	NA	NA	TRBV28	TRBJ1-1	14
CASSPGQGKNTEAFF	TGCGCCAGCAGCCCGGGACAGGGGAAGAACACTGAAGCTTTCTTT	TRBD1	NA	TRBV5-1	TRBJ1-1	15
CARSEKGGGLVYEQYF	TGCGCCCGCAGTGAGAAAGGGGGGGGGCTAGTATACGAGCAGTACTTC	NA	NA	TRBV10-2	TRBJ2-7	16
CASSQEVNSNEQFF	TGCGCCAGCAGCCAAGAGGTTAACAGCAATGAGCAGTTCTTC	NA	once	TRBV4-1	TRBJ2-1	14
CASRRTGMILTQYF	TGTGCCAGCAGACGGACAGGGATGATCCTTACGCAGTATTTT	TRBD1	NA	TRBV5-8	TRBJ2-3	14
CASSLAGGMGEQFF	TGTGCCAGCAGCTTAGCAGGGGGTATGGGTGAGCAGTTCTTC	TRBD1	NA	TRBV7-3	TRBJ2-1	14
CASDALDRGYEQYF	TGCGCCTCCGATGCACTCGACAGGGGCTACGAGCAGTACTTC	TRBD1	NA	TRBV10-1	TRBJ2-7	14
CASSHSASGNTIYF	TGTGCCAGCAGTCACAGTGCTTCTGGAAACACCATATATTTT	NA	NA	TRBV14	TRBJ1-3	14
CASSGAGVRTDTQYF	TGTGCCAGCAGTGGAGCGGGAGTGCGGACAGATACGCAGTATTTT	TRBD2	NA	TRBV7-9	TRBJ2-3	15
CASRPTGIRAATEAFF	TGCGCCAGCAGACCCACAGGGATCCGAGCTGCCACTGAAGCTTTCTTT	NA	NA	TRBV5-1	TRBJ1-1	16
CASSESGLPQPQHF	TGTGCCAGCAGTGAATCCGGGTTGCCTCAGCCCCAGCATTTT	NA	NA	TRBV6-1	TRBJ1-5	14
CSVEGAPAGNTIYF	TGCAGCGTAGAGGGGGCCCCGGCTGGAAACACCATATATTTT	TRBD1	few	TRBV29-1	TRBJ1-3	14
CASSSTGGANYGYTF	TGTGCCAGCAGTTCTACAGGGGGCGCCAACTATGGCTACACCTTC	TRBD1	NA	TRBV6-2/TRBV6-3	TRBJ1-2	15
CATSDFDGLAGTDTQYF	TGTGCCACCAGTGATTTCGATGGGCTTGCTGGCACAGATACGCAGTATTTT	NA	once	TRBV24-1	TRBJ2-3	17
CASSVESGRSTDTQYF	TGTGCCAGCAGCGTAGAAAGCGGGAGGAGCACAGATACGCAGTATTTT	TRBD2	NA	TRBV9	TRBJ2-3	16
CASSQDPMTYEAFF	TGCGCCAGCAGCCAAGATCCTATGACATATGAAGCTTTCTTT	NA	NA	TRBV4-1	TRBJ1-1	14
CASSKAGLAKNIQYF	TGTGCCAGCAGCAAAGCGGGATTGGCCAAAAACATTCAGTACTTC	TRBD2	NA	TRBV6-2/TRBV6-3	TRBJ2-4	15
CASSPPKLAGGNYEQYF	TGTGCCAGCTCACCACCGAAACTAGCGGGAGGAAACTACGAGCAGTACTTC	TRBD2	once	TRBV18	TRBJ2-7	17
CASSPKIDRGAEAFF	TGTGCCAGCAGCCCCAAAATCGACAGGGGTGCTGAAGCTTTCTTT	TRBD1	NA	TRBV7-9	TRBJ1-1	15
CASTRDIRSEAFF	TGTGCCAGCACCCGGGACATTCGATCAGAAGCTTTCTTT	NA	NA	TRBV2	TRBJ1-1	13
CASNRGRTDTQYF	TGTGCCAGCAACAGGGGGCGCACAGATACGCAGTATTTT	TRBD1	NA	TRBV12-3/TRBV12-4	TRBJ2-3	13
CASSYSHETQYF	TGCGCCAGCAGCTATAGTCACGAGACCCAGTACTTC	NA	NA	TRBV5-1	TRBJ2-5	12
CASSLEGALLLNTEAFF	TGTGCCAGCAGCTTGGAGGGGGCGCTTCTACTGAACACTGAAGCTTTCTTT	TRBD1	few	TRBV11-2	TRBJ1-1	17
CASSPASLEGETQYF	TGTGCCAGCTCACCCGCCTCCTTGGAGGGGGAGACCCAGTACTTC	NA	once	TRBV18	TRBJ2-5	15
CASSLDRLYGYTF	TGTGCCAGCAGTTTGGACAGACTATATGGCTACACCTTC	NA	NA	TRBV12-3/TRBV12-4	TRBJ1-2	13
CASSPRDRHISNQPQHF	TGTGCCAGCAGTCCCCGAGACAGACACATTAGCAATCAGCCCCAGCATTTT	NA	NA	TRBV28	TRBJ1-5	17
CASSDGQNNSPLHF	TGTGCCAGCAGTGATGGGCAGAATAATTCACCCCTCCACTTT	NA	few	TRBV25-1	TRBJ1-6	14
CASSPGQGAGEQYF	TGTGCCAGCAGCCCCGGACAGGGGGCAGGGGAGCAGTACTTC	TRBD1	NA	TRBV5-4	TRBJ2-7	14
CASSPNPGTSGLGGYNEQFF	TGTGCCAGCAGTCCGAACCCCGGGACTAGCGGCCTGGGAGGCTACAATGAGCAGTTCTTC	TRBD2	NA	TRBV6-6	TRBJ2-1	20
CASSQVGAGELFF	TGTGCCAGCAGCCAAGTGGGCGCCGGGGAGCTGTTTTTT	NA	NA	TRBV3-1/TRBV3-2	TRBJ2-2	13
CASSLAGRYEQYF	TGCGCCAGCAGCTTGGCCGGTAGATACGAGCAGTACTTC	NA	NA	TRBV5-1	TRBJ2-7	13
CAWTLAGVDTQYF	TGTGCCTGGACCTTAGCGGGAGTAGATACGCAGTATTTT	TRBD2	NA	TRBV30	TRBJ2-3	13
CASSSVHEQYF	TGTGCCAGCAGCTCGGTCCACGAGCAGTACTTC	NA	NA	TRBV7-8	TRBJ2-7	11
CASSLVQQGKGYTF	TGCGCCAGCAGCTTGGTACAACAGGGTAAAGGCTACACCTTC	NA	once	TRBV5-1	TRBJ1-2	14
CASSEGTGTEAFF	TGTGCCAGCAGTGAGGGGACAGGCACTGAAGCTTTCTTT	TRBD1	once	TRBV6-4	TRBJ1-1	13
CASSLSAGAGGYTF	TGTGCCAGCAGTTTATCGGCGGGGGCAGGAGGCTACACCTTC	NA	once	TRBV28	TRBJ1-2	14
CASSPGGTNEKLFF	TGTGCCAGCAGCCCGGGGGGAACTAATGAAAAACTGTTTTTT	NA	NA	TRBV7-8	TRBJ1-4	14
CASGLVWGAEAFF	TGTGCTAGTGGTTTGGTATGGGGGGCTGAAGCTTTCTTT	NA	once	TRBV12-5	TRBJ1-1	13